The source of this T cell receptor (beta chain) is a study of T cells in localized non-small cell lung cancer. V was cut by 0 bases and J by 10 bases, with 13 bases left in between. The CDR3 runs to 14 residues. Germline V gene data show CDR1 as SGHVS and CDR2 as FNYEAQ. General study findings and limits: Sequencing, confined to only one tumor region, leaves heterogeneity possible.

As concerns this clone: What it binds is not known.

The data were produced by immunoSEQ multiplex PCR, yet TCRdb's version contains in-frame clones alone and is incomplete. The table shows about 26,000 clones, with 81% occurring only once. J is TRBJ2-1 and V is TRBV7-6; D unresolved. The clonotype was recovered from a man between 40 and 69 years old with stage III squamous cell lung carcinoma. Here the sequenced sample was peripheral blood, taken before any cancer treatment. The CDR3 DNA sequence: TGTGCCAGCAGCTTAGCCTCAGCCGACACGGAGCAGTTCTTC. Its translation is CASSLASADTEQFF.